This T cell receptor (beta chain) was recovered during a study of cytomegalovirus exposure and HLA in healthy donors. 60 Vbeta and 13 Jbeta primers were used in PCR. Assay used: immunoSEQ multiplex PCR; TCRdb lists only in-frame clones, some missing. The data hold over 100,000 clones, with more than 60% observed a single time. Overall study results and limits: HLA alleles showed associations with around 15,000 TCR beta sequences in a later analysis, at a 0.05 false discovery rate. In a later analysis, TCR beta V- and J-gene trimming was associated with a missense DCLRE1C variant.

The CDR3 sequence is 13 residues long. The V end lost 3 bases, the J end lost 12 bases, and 17 bases lay between the germline ends. Germline V gene lookup returns CDR1 GTSNPN and CDR2 SVGIG (reference sequence). Those who donated were healthy bone marrow donors. At sampling all donors were nominally healthy, likely with unrecorded immune exposures. The sample holds a few counts of this clone. Antigen: not known. The sequenced sample was PBMCs. V is TRBV30 and J is TRBJ1-4, with D maybe TRBD1 (5 bases). This receptor was obtained from a female donor in good health and CMV-seronegative. The chain's CDR3 is CAWSTQVAQELFF. In DNA form, the CDR3 reads TGTGCCTGGAGCACCCAGGTAGCACAGGAACTGTTTTTT.